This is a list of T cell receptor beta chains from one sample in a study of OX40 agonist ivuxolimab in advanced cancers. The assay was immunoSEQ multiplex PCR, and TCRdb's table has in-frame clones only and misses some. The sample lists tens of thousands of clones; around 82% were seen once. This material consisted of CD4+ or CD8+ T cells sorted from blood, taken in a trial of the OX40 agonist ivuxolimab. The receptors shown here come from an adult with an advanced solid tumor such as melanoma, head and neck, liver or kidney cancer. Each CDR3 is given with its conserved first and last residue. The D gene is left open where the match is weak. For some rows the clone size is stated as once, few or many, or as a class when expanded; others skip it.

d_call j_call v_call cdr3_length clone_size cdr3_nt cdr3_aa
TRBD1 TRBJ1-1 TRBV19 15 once TGTGCCAGTAGTATCTTCGGACAGGGGGTTACTGAAGCTTTCTTT CASSIFGQGVTEAFF
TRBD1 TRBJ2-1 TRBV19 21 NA TGTGCCAGTAGTATTGGAAGGGGACTGGGGACAGGGGTCCTATCCTACAATGAGCAGTTCTTC CASSIGRGLGTGVLSYNEQFF
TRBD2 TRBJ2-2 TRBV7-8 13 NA TGTGCCAGCAGCTTGGGAGGGATCGGGGAGCTGTTTTTT CASSLGGIGELFF
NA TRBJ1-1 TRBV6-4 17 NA TGTGCCAGCAGTGACCCTTTCGGGACGGAGATGAACACTGAAGCTTTCTTT CASSDPFGTEMNTEAFF
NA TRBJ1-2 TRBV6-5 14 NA TGTGCCAGCAGGGAATACGGAGCCGACAGGGGCTACACCTTC CASREYGADRGYTF
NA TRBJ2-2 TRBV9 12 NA TGTGCCAGCAGCGTAGAGGTCGGGGAGCTGTTTTTT CASSVEVGELFF
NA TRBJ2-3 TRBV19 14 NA TGTGCCAGTAGTATTGAGGACAGCACAGATACGCAGTATTTT CASSIEDSTDTQYF
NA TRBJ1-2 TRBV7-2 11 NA TGTGCCAGCAGCTCCGGTTGGGCCTACACCTTC CASSSGWAYTF
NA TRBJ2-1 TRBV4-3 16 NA TGCGCCAGCAGCCAGGCCGGTACACGTCAGTACAATGAGCAGTTCTTC CASSQAGTRQYNEQFF
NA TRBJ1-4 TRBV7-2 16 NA TGTGCCAGCAGCTCCAGATGGACTCCTAGGGGTGAAAAACTGTTTTTT CASSSRWTPRGEKLFF
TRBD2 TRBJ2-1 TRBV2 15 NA TGTGCCAGCAGTGGAGGAGGGACTAGCGGGGGGGAGCAGTTCTTC CASSGGGTSGGEQFF
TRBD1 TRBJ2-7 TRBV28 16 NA TGTGCCAGCAGTCCGGACAGGGGGCCGGGCTCCTACGAGCAGTACTTC CASSPDRGPGSYEQYF
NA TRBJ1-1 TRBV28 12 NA TGTGCCAGCAGCCAGGACAGAAGGATGGCTTTCTTT CASSQDRRMAFF
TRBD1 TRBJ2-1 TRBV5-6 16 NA TGTGCCAGCAGCGCCGGGAGACAGGGGGCCTACAATGAGCAGTTCTTC CASSAGRQGAYNEQFF
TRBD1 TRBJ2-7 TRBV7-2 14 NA TGTGCCAGCAGCTGGGGGACAGGGCCCGTGGAGCAGTACTTC CASSWGTGPVEQYF
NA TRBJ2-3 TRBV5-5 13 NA TGTGCCAGCACAAGACAGGGCACAGATACGCAGTATTTT CASTRQGTDTQYF
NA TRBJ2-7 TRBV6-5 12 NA TGTGCCAGCAGAAAGGACAGCTACGAGCAGTACTTC CASRKDSYEQYF
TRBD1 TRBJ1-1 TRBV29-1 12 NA TGCAGCGTTGAAAAAACAGGGGCTGAAGCTTTCTTT CSVEKTGAEAFF
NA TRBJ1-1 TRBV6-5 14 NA TGTGCCAGCAGTTATATTCGGGGGCACACTGAAGCTTTCTTT CASSYIRGHTEAFF
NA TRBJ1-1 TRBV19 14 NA TGTGCCAGTAGTTACCAGGGAGAGGGCACTGAAGCTTTCTTT CASSYQGEGTEAFF
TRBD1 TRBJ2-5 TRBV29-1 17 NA TGCAGCGTTTTGATTCCCGCCGGGACAGGGGTCACAGAGACCCAGTACTTC CSVLIPAGTGVTETQYF
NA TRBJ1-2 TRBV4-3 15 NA TGCGCCAGCAGCCAAGACGGGATAACTAACTATGGCTACACCTTC CASSQDGITNYGYTF
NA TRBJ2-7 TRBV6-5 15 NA TGTGCCAGCAGTTACTCGGGGGGCGAGACATACGAGCAGTACTTC CASSYSGGETYEQYF
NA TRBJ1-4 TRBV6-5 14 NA TGTGCCAGCAGTTACGGGCAAACTAATGAAAAACTGTTTTTT CASSYGQTNEKLFF
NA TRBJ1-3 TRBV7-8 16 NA TGTGCCAGCAGCTTCTCCCGGACGGCTTCTGGAAACACCATATATTTT CASSFSRTASGNTIYF
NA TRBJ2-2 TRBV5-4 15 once TGTGCCAGCAGCTTGAGTGCTCAGGACACCGGGGAGCTGTTTTTT CASSLSAQDTGELFF
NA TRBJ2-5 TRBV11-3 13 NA TGTGCCAGCAGCTTAAACAGAGGAGAGACCCAGTACTTC CASSLNRGETQYF
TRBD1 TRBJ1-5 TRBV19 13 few TGTGCCAGTAGGAGGGGGCTGAGACAGCCCCAGCATTTT CASRRGLRQPQHF
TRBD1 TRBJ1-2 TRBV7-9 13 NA TGTGCCAGCAGCTCGGGACAGGCCCGTGGCTACACCTTC CASSSGQARGYTF
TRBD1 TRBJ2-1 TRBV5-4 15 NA TGTGCCAGCAGCCGGGACAGGGGCTCCTACAATGAGCAGTTCTTC CASSRDRGSYNEQFF
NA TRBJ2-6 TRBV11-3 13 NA TGTGCCAGCAGCTTACCTGGGGCCAACGTCCTGACTTTC CASSLPGANVLTF
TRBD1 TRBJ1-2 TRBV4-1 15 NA TGCGCCAGCAGCCCGACAGGGGGGACGGGCTATGGCTACACCTTC CASSPTGGTGYGYTF
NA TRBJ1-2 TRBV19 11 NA TGTGCCAGTACCCGAGGGGGAGGCTACACCTTC CASTRGGGYTF
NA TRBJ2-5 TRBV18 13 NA TGTGCCAGCTCCGGGGACACCCAAGAGACCCAGTACTTC CASSGDTQETQYF